This T cell receptor beta chain stems from a study of beta chain features in type 1 diabetes. This clone has only a few counts. Its antigen is as yet unknown. Expressed TCRB transcripts got sequenced, as all isolated RNA was reverse transcribed. The assay was immunoSEQ multiplex PCR, and TCRdb's table has in-frame clones only and misses some. The sample lists about 360,000 clones; over 9.5% were seen once. The germline CDR1 and CDR2 sequences are SGHTA and FQGNSA. The V and J ends lost 4 bases and 1 base respectively, with 8 bases between them. This CDR3 has 14 amino acids. Whole-study findings and limits: Across all four CD4+ subsets, people with type 1 diabetes showed modestly shorter TCRB CDR3s.

The sequenced material came from naive CD4+ T cells from blood. The chain combines TRBV7-2 with TRBJ1-5, with D tentatively TRBD1 (5 bases). This TCR derives from a man aged 18 to 29 in good health. In DNA form, the CDR3 reads TGTGCCAGCAGCTCCCAGGGAAGCAATCAGCCCCAGCATTTT. Its protein is CASSSQGSNQPQHF.